This T cell receptor (beta chain) was identified during a study of T cell responses to AZD1222 COVID-19 vaccine. Points from the study as a whole: Seropositive at baseline were only a handful of AZD1222 recipients.

Samples with a second dose at about 4 or about 12 weeks were pooled together. Concerning this clone itself: Its antigen is as yet unknown. Within the sample, other DNA sequences also encode this same CDR3.

Libraries were prepared by immunoSEQ multiplex PCR; TCRdb keeps only in-frame clonotypes and omits some of them. This table has under 150,000 clones, around 91% appearing once. The germline CDR1 and CDR2 sequences are SGHTA and FQGNSA. Trimming left V 6 bases short and J 6 bases short, with 9 bases between. This CDR3 comprises 12 residues. This clonotype was obtained from an adult who received the AZD1222 COVID-19 vaccine. Sequences were derived from peripheral blood, sampled 28 days after the second AZD1222 dose. The chain recombines TRBV7-2 with TRBJ1-5; D not resolved. This CDR3 is CASSSGGQPQHF. The CDR3 DNA sequence: TGTGCCAGCAGTTCAGGTGGTCAGCCCCAGCATTTT.